This record looks at one TCR beta chain sequence and its context. Other nucleotide sequences from this sample produce the same CDR3. This sample is drawn from a study of blood T cell repertoires in COVID-19. Germline V lookup: CDR1 SGHNT, CDR2 YENEEA. Between the trimmed V and J ends, which lost 4 bases and 4 bases, there was a span of 8 bases. CDR3 length equals 12 residues. Per the study methods: Estimation of nucleated cell counts was performed using reference gene primer amplification. TCRdb's copy holds only in-frame clones and misses some; the assay was immunoSEQ multiplex PCR. The V and J calls and clone size are taken from that table; D and trimming were inferred from the DNA. The sample lists about 150,000 clones; roughly 78% were seen once.

The J gene is TRBJ2-7, the V gene TRBV11-3; D is uncertain. This TCR was recovered from a woman in her 70s in a cohort exposed to, infected with or recovered from COVID-19 (not recorded which). Sequencing was performed on PBMCs or T cells enriched from blood (not recorded which). As DNA, the CDR3 is TGTGCCAGCAGCTCCTCTAGTTACGAGCAGTACTTC. Amino acids: CASSSSSYEQYF.